This TCR beta chain was documented in a study of patients and donors after allogeneic stem cell transplantation. Using its own MiXCR run on the RT-PCR reads, TCRdb lists one record per CDR3 protein. This table holds approximately 220,000 distinct CDR3 sequences, around two fifths found once. CDR1 is SGHDT and CDR2 is YYEEEE in the germline V gene. This CDR3 is built from 16 residues. The V end was cut by 3 bases, the J end by 5 bases, with 20 bases between. The TCR sequence derives from a human donor who was either an allogeneic HSCT recipient or a stem cell or donor lymphocyte infusion donor (not recorded which). It is not recorded whose cells these are; they may come from a transplant donor. The sequencing input was blood, either unsorted or a sorted T cell fraction (not recorded which). J is TRBJ1-2 and V is TRBV5-6; perhaps TRBD1 as D (5 bases). In DNA form, the CDR3 reads TGTGCCAGCAGCTGGGGCCCCCAGGGTGGGGGGTATGGCTACACCTTC. Encoded protein: CASSWGPQGGGYGYTF.